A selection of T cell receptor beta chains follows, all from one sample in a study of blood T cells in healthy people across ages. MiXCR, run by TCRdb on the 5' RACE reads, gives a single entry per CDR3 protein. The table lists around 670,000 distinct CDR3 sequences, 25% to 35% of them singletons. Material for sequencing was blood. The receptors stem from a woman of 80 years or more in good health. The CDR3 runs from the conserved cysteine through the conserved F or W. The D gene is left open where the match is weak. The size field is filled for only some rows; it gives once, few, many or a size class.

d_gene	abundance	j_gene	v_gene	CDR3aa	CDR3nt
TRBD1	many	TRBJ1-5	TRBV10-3	CATARQGDQPQHF	TGTGCCACCGCTCGACAGGGGGATCAGCCCCAGCATTTT
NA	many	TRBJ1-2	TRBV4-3	CASSQDWAGIGGYTF	TGCGCCAGCAGCCAAGATTGGGCAGGGATAGGAGGCTACACCTTC
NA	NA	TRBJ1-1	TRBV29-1	CSADSYLNTVAFF	TGCAGCGCCGACAGTTATTTGAACACTGTAGCTTTCTTT
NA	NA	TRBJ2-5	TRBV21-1	CASGKRVQGWRLKVGTQYF	TGTGCCAGCGGCAAAAGGGTACAGGGATGGAGACTTAAAGTGGGTACGCAGTACTTC
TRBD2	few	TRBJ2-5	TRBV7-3	CASSLERGGLETQYF	TGTGCCAGCAGCCTCGAGCGGGGGGGCCTGGAGACCCAGTACTTC
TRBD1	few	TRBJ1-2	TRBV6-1	CASSFGQGAWDYGYTF	TGTGCCAGCAGTTTCGGACAGGGGGCTTGGGACTATGGCTACACCTTC
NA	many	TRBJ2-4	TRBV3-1	CASSQDAHPAKNIQYF	TGTGCCAGCAGCCAAGACGCACACCCAGCCAAAAACATTCAGTACTTC
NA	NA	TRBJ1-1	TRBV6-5	CASSYSRRDEAFF	TGTGCCAGCAGTTACTCGCGGAGAGATGAAGCTTTCTTT
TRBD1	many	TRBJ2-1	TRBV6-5	CASSPGQSYNEQFF	TGTGCCAGCAGTCCGGGACAGTCCTACAATGAGCAGTTCTTC
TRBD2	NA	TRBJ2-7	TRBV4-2	CASSQDTGTSYEQYF	TGTGCCAGCAGCCAAGATACCGGGACTAGCTACGAGCAGTACTTC
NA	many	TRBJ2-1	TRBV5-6	CASSWDNEQFF	TGTGCCAGCAGCTGGGACAATGAGCAGTTCTTC
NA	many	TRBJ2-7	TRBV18	CASSPRASSYEQYF	TGTGCTAGCAGCCCGCGGGCTAGCTCCTACGAGCAGTACTTC
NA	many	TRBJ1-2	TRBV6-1	CASKSNAHGYTF	TGTGCCAGCAAATCAAACGCGCATGGCTACACCTTC
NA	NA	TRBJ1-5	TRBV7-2	CASSPDRGAPQHF	TGTGCCAGCAGCCCTGATAGGGGTGCGCCCCAGCATTTT
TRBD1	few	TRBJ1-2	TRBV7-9	CASSLGNGQGQGGYTF	TGTGCCAGCAGCTTAGGCAACGGACAGGGCCAGGGGGGCTACACCTTC
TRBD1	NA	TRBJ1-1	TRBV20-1	CSGFPGQGTEAFF	TGCAGTGGCTTCCCGGGACAGGGCACTGAAGCTTTCTTT
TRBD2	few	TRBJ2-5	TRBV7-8	CASSSHLTSGGQETQYF	TGTGCCAGCAGCTCCCACCTGACTAGCGGGGGGCAAGAGACCCAGTACTTC
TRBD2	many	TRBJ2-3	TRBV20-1	CSASGGLAGGGDTQYF	TGCAGTGCTAGCGGGGGACTAGCGGGGGGAGGAGATACGCAGTATTTT
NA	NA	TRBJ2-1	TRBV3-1	CASSPSGRETQFF	TGTGCCAGCAGCCCCAGCGGACGTGAGACCCAGTTCTTC
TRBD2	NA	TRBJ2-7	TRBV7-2	CASGIRLAGVYNEQYF	TGTGCCAGCGGCATCCGACTAGCGGGGGTGTACAATGAGCAGTACTTC
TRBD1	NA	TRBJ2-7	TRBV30	CAWSGTGGGLYPGEQYF	TGTGCCTGGAGTGGGACAGGGGGCGGATTATATCCGGGCGAGCAGTACTTC
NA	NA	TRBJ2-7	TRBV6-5	CASRTVGKSSYEQYF	TGTGCCAGCCGCACGGTCGGTAAGAGCTCCTACGAGCAGTACTTC
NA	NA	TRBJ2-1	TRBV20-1	CSARVFAGTGSGNEEFF	TGCAGTGCTAGAGTTTTCGCCGGAACAGGGAGTGGCAATGAGGAGTTCTTC